This passage covers 21 T cell receptor beta chains from one sample sequenced in a study of T cell changes during pregnancy in multiple sclerosis. Produced via immunoSEQ multiplex PCR; TCRdb's table is partial and in-frame only. The profile shows about 49,000 clones, almost 95% of them singletons. The source material was peripheral blood, sampled after pregnancy. The receptors were sampled from a female donor with multiple sclerosis, enrolled in a pregnancy study.

This clone was detected only once. The chain recombines TRBV19 with TRBJ1-3, with unresolved D. Trimming took 5 bases from V and 0 from J, leaving 14 bases between them. The length of the CDR3 is 16 residues. The germline V gene encodes CDR1 LNHDA and CDR2 SQIVND (reference sequence). CDR3 sequence (DNA): TGTGCCAGTAGTCGGGAGGGTTCGAGCTCTGGAAACACCATATATTTT. Protein: CASSREGSSSGNTIYF.

The chain carries TRBV18 and TRBJ1-1, with D possibly matching TRBD1 (6 bases). The CDR3 runs to 12 residues. Trimming stripped 3 bases from V and 8 bases from J, with 10 bases between. In germline, CDR1 is KGHSH, CDR2 LQKENI. The CDR3 DNA is TGTGCCAGCTCACCGGACAGCCTAGAAGCTTTCTTT. Translated: CASSPDSLEAFF.

Only one count was recorded for this clone. The V call is TRBV21-1, the J call TRBJ2-4; the table's D call, TRBD1, has no DNA check behind it. TRBV21-1 corresponds to a pseudogene. The CDR3 is 16 residues long. The CDR3 loop reads CASSKEGQLAKNIQYF. The CDR3 coding sequence is TGTGCCAGCAGCAAAGAAGGACAGCTAGCCAAAAACATTCAGTACTTC.

The chain links TRBV9 to TRBJ2-7; 9 bases line up with TRBD1. V trimming: 3 bases; J trimming: 4 bases; junction bases outside the gene matches: 2. The germline gives CDR1 SGDLS, CDR2 YYNGEE. This CDR3 has 13 amino acids. The CDR3 sequence: CASSGGQGYEQYF. CDR3 in DNA: TGTGCCAGCAGCGGCGGACAGGGGTACGAGCAGTACTTC.

The chain recombines TRBV6-1 with TRBJ2-7; D gene ambiguous. Trimming cost V 5 bases and J 3 bases, with 8 bases left between them. The CDR3 extends over 12 amino acids. Germline V gene lookup returns CDR1 MNHNS and CDR2 SASEGT. The CDR3 nucleotides are TGTGCCAGCAGTAACAGATTCTACGAGCAGTACTTC. Its translation: CASSNRFYEQYF.

This chain uses TRBV4-3 with TRBJ1-2; D gene unclear. Germline CDR1 reads LGHNA; CDR2 reads YSLEER. The CDR3 has 13 amino acids. V shed 1 base and J shed 5 bases, with 8 bases lying between them. The CDR3, as DNA: TGCGCCAGCAGCCAAGTGGGGAGATATGGCTACACCTTC. Amino acid sequence: CASSQVGRYGYTF.

This chain uses TRBV4-1 with TRBJ2-7, with D maybe TRBD1 (6 bases). V lost 1 base to trimming and J lost 3 bases, with 10 bases between them. Germline CDR1 MGHRA, CDR2 YSYEKL. This CDR3 has 14 amino acids. The CDR3 bases are TGCGCCAGCAGCCAAGGGGACACAATCTACGAGCAGTACTTC. Residues: CASSQGDTIYEQYF.

In regard to this clone: No conserved phenylalanine or tryptophan is present at the end of the CDR3, so a read error is the likely explanation. The CDR3 DNA is TGCGCCAGCAGTCTTTATCAGGCAGATGGCTACACCCTC. As protein: CASSLYQADGYTL. The chain carries TRBV4-3 and TRBJ1-2; no clear D. Germline CDR1 is LGHNA and CDR2 is YSLEER. This CDR3 region has 13 residues. V was trimmed by 6 bases and J by 6 bases, leaving 14 bases between them.

The chain combines TRBV11-2 with TRBJ2-7; 9 bases agree with TRBD2. CDR1 SGHAT and CDR2 FQNNGV come from the germline V gene. Trimming at V came to 5 bases and at J to 3 bases, leaving 8 bases not matched to a gene. CDR3 length equals 15 residues. CDR3 amino acids: CASSPIAGAHYEQYF. The CDR3, as DNA: TGTGCCAGCAGCCCTATAGCGGGGGCCCACTACGAGCAGTACTTC.

This clone was recorded a few times. This chain connects TRBV7-3 to TRBJ2-7, with D possibly TRBD2 on 6 matching bases. The germline V gene encodes CDR1 SGHTA and CDR2 FQGTGA. Trimming took 4 bases from V and 2 from J, leaving 21 bases between them. CDR3 size: 17 residues. CDR3 loop: CASSCILGGAGTYEQYF. In nucleotides, the CDR3 is TGTGCCAGCAGCTGTATATTGGGCGGGGCAGGGACCTACGAGCAGTACTTC.

The table lists this clone with a count of one. The CDR3 is CASSLLGDRAYEQYF. DNA of the CDR3: TGTGCCAGCTCATTGTTAGGGGACAGGGCCTACGAGCAGTACTTC. The rearrangement links TRBV18 to TRBJ2-7, with TRBD1 identical over 9 bases. The trim removed 5 bases at V and 2 bases at J, leaving 7 bases unmatched. CDR1 and CDR2 from the germline V gene are KGHSH and LQKENI. The length of the CDR3 is 15 residues.

The rearrangement links TRBV9 to TRBJ1-2; TRBD1 aligns across 7 bases. V trimming: 1 base; J trimming: 5 bases; junction bases outside the gene matches: 11. This CDR3 spans 16 amino acids. Germline CDR1 is SGDLS and CDR2 is YYNGEE. CDR3 amino acids: CASSVRGDRAGYGYTF. CDR3 DNA: TGTGCCAGCAGCGTACGGGGCGACAGGGCAGGGTATGGCTACACCTTC.

The rearrangement joins TRBV19 to TRBJ2-7, with 7 bases that match TRBD2. CDR3 length: 15 residues. Germline loops: CDR1 LNHDA, CDR2 SQIVND (reference sequence). The ends lost 5 bases at V and 6 bases at J; junction bases unmatched: 13. CDR3 amino acids: CASSSWGGSSGEQYF. The CDR3 region has the DNA TGTGCCAGTAGTTCGTGGGGGGGGTCGTCCGGCGAGCAGTACTTC.

V usage is TRBV7-2 and J usage is TRBJ2-2; 9 bases line up with TRBD2. CDR1 is SGHTA, CDR2 FQGNSA, per germline. This CDR3 is 17 amino acids long. The V and J ends lost 5 bases and 1 base, in that order; junction bases with no gene match: 8. In DNA, the CDR3 is TGTGCCAGCAGCCATAGCGGGGGACGGAAGAACACCGGGGAGCTGTTTTTT. Its translation: CASSHSGGRKNTGELFF.

In DNA, the CDR3 is TGTGCCAGCAGTCAACAGGGGGCTGGGGCCAACGTCCTGACTTTC. Amino acid sequence: CASSQQGAGANVLTF. The V call is TRBV6-5, the J call TRBJ2-6; 8 bases line up with TRBD1. V lost 5 bases, J lost 2 bases, and 2 bases stayed unmatched. Germline V gene data show CDR1 as MNHEY and CDR2 as SVGAGI. The CDR3 has 15 amino acids.

V is TRBV7-3 and J is TRBJ2-3, with 9 nucleotides matching TRBD1. The CDR3 contains 16 residues. V dropped 5 bases and J dropped 0; count of bases not matched to a gene: 6. Germline CDR1 is SGHTA and CDR2 is FQGTGA. DNA of the CDR3: TGTGCCAGCAGCCCGGGGACAGGGAGTAGCACAGATACGCAGTATTTT. This codes for CASSPGTGSSTDTQYF.

The chain carries TRBV9 and TRBJ2-7; tentative D call: TRBD2 (5 bases). Trimming cost V 2 bases and J 3 bases, with 18 bases left between them. Germline-derived CDR1 and CDR2 are SGDLS and YYNGEE. The CDR3 contains 16 residues. CDR3 DNA: TGTGCCAGCAGCGTTCATGGTGAGGGTCTTAGCTACGAGCAGTACTTC. It encodes CASSVHGEGLSYEQYF.

The chain recombines TRBV5-6 with TRBJ1-1; 11 bases fit TRBD1. CDR3 length equals 14 residues. CDR1 is SGHDT and CDR2 is YYEEEE in the germline V gene. J gave up 5 bases and V 7 bases, and 7 bases lay outside the gene matches. The CDR3 is CASWTGGPGTEAFF. Here the CDR3 DNA reads TGTGCCAGCTGGACAGGGGGCCCAGGGACTGAAGCTTTCTTT.

The chain recombines TRBV9 with TRBJ1-1; TRBD1 matches 9 bases. Trimming cost V 3 bases and J 4 bases; bases outside gene matches: 10. The CDR3 contains 16 residues. Germline V gene lookup returns CDR1 SGDLS and CDR2 YYNGEE. The DNA for the CDR3 is TGTGCCAGCAGCGCCGGGACAGGGATGATTAGCACTGAAGCTTTCTTT. Translated: CASSAGTGMISTEAFF.

The rearrangement uses TRBV4-3 and TRBJ2-2; 12 bases map to TRBD2. Trimming took 0 bases from V and 1 from J; bases not matched to a gene: 3. Germline values: CDR1 LGHNA, CDR2 YSLEER. CDR3 length: 18 residues. The CDR3 reads CASSQELAGGLNTGELFF. CDR3 bases: TGCGCCAGCAGCCAAGAACTAGCGGGGGGCCTGAACACCGGGGAGCTGTTTTTT.

V usage is TRBV6-6 and J usage is TRBJ1-2; D is unclear. Germline V lookup: CDR1 MNHNY, CDR2 SVGAGI (reference sequence). Trimming pared 6 bases from V and 5 bases from J, leaving 10 bases between. This CDR3 comprises 12 residues. This chain's CDR3 is CASSYTSYGYTF. Here the CDR3 DNA reads TGTGCCAGCAGCTACACGAGTTATGGCTACACCTTC.